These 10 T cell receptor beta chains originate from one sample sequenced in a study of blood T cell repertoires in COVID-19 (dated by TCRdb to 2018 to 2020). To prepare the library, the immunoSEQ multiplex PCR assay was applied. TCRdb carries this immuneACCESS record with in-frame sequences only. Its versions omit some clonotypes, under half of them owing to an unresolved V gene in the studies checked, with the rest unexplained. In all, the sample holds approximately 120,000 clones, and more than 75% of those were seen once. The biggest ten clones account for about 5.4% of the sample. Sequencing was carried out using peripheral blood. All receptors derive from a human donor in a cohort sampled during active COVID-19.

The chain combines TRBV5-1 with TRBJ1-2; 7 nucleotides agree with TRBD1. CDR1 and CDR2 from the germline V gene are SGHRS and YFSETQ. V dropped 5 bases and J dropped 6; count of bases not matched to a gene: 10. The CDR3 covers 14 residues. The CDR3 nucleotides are TGCGCCAGCAGACGGGACAGCTCCCTCCATGGCTACACCTTC. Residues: CASRRDSSLHGYTF.

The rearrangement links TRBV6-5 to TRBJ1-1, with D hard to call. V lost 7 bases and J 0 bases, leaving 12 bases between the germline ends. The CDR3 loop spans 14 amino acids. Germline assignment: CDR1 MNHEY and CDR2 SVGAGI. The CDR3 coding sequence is TGTGCCAGCACCCAAGGGAGATTGAACACTGAAGCTTTCTTT. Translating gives CASTQGRLNTEAFF.

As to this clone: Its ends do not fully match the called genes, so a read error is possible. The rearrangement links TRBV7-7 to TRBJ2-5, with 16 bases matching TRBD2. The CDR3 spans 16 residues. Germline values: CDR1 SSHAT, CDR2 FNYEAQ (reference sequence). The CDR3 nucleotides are TGTGCTAGCAGCTTGGGACTAGCGGGAGGGCAAGAGACCCAGTACTTC. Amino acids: CASSLGLAGGQETQYF. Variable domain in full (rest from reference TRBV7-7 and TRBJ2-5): GAGVSQSPRYKVTKRGQDVTLRCDPISSHATLYWYQQALGQGPEFLTYFNYEAQPDKSGLPSDRFSAERPEGSISTLTIQRTEQRDSAMYRCASSLGLAGGQETQYFGPGTRLLVL.

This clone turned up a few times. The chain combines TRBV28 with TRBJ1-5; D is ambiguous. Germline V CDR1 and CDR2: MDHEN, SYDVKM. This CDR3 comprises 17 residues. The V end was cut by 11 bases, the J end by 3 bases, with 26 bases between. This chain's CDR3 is CAASSTGRGNSNQPQHF. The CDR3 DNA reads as TGTGCCGCCAGCAGTACGGGGAGAGGGAACTCCAATCAGCCCCAGCATTTT.

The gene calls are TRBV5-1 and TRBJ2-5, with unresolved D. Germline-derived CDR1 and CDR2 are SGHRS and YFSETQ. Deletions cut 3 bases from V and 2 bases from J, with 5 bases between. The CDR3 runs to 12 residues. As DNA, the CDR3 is TGCGCCAGCAGCTGGGCTCAAGAGACCCAGTACTTC. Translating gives CASSWAQETQYF.

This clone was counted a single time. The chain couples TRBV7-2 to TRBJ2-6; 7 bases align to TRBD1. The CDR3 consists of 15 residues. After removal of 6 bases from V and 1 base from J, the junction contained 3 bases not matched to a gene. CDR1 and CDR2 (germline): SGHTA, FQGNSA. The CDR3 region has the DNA TGTGCCAGCAGGCCGACAGGGTCTGGGGCCAACGTCCTGACTTTC. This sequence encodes CASRPTGSGANVLTF.

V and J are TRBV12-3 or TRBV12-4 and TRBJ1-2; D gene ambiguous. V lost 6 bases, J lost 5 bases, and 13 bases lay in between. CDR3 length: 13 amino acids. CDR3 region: CASRLSGIYGYTF. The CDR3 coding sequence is TGTGCCAGCAGGTTATCGGGAATTTATGGCTACACCTTC.

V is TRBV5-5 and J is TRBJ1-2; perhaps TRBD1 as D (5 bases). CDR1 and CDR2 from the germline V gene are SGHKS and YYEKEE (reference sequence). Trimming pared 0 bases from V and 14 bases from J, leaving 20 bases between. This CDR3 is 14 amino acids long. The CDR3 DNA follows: TGTGCCAGCAGCTTGGCTATAGTCCCCCAGGGCCCTACCTTC. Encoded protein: CASSLAIVPQGPTF.

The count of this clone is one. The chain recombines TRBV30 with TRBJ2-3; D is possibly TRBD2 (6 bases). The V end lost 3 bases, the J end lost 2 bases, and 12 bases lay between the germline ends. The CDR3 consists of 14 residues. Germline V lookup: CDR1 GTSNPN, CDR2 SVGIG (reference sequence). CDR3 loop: CAWRQGLPTDTQYF. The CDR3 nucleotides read TGTGCCTGGAGGCAGGGACTTCCCACAGATACGCAGTATTTT.

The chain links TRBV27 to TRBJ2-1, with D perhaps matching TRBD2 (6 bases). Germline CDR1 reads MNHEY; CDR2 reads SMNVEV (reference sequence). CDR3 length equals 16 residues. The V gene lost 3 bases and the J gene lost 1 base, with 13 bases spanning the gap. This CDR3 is CASSLPTGGSYNEQFF. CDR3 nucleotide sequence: TGTGCCAGCAGTTTGCCGACTGGGGGGTCCTACAATGAGCAGTTCTTC.